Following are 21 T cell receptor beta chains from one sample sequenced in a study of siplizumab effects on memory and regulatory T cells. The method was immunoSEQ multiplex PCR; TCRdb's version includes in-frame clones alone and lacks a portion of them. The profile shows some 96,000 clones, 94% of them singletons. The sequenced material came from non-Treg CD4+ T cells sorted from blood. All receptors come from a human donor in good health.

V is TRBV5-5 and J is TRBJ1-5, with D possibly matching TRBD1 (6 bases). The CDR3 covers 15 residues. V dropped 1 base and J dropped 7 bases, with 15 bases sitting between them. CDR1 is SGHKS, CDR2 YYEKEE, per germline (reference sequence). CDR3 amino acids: CASSLTGTSEQPQHF. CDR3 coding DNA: TGTGCCAGCAGCTTGACCGGGACATCTGAGCAGCCCCAGCATTTT.

The CDR3 DNA sequence: TGTGCCAGTAGTATAGATTGGGCGGCGAACACCGGGGAGCTGTTTTTT. It is translated as CASSIDWAANTGELFF. V is TRBV19 and J is TRBJ2-2; D unclear. Looked up from germline, CDR1 is LNHDA and CDR2 is SQIVND (reference sequence). Trimming removed 0 bases from V and 0 bases from J, with 8 bases in between. The CDR3 covers 16 residues.

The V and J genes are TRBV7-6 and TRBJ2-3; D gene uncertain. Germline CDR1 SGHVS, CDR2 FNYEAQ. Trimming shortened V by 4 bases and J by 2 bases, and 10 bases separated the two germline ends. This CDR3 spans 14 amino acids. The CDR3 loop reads CASSSSPTTDTQYF. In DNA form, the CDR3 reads TGTGCCAGCAGCTCCTCACCTACCACAGATACGCAGTATTTT.

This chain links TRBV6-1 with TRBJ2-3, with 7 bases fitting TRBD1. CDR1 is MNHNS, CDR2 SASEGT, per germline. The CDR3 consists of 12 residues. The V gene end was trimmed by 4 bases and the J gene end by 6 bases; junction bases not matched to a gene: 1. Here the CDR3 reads CASSVGGDTQYF. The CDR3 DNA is TGTGCCAGCAGTGTAGGGGGCGATACGCAGTATTTT.

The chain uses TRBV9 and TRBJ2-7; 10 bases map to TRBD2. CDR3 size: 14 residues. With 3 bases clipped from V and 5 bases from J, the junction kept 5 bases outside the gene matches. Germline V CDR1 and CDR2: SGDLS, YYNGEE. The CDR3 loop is CASSAGTSVHEQYF. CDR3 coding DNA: TGTGCCAGCAGCGCCGGGACTAGCGTCCACGAGCAGTACTTC.

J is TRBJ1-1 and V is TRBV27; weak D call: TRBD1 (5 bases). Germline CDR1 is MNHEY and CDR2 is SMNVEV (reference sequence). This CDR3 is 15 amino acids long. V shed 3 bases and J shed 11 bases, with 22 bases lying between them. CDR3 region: CASSFGRGEEFRAFF. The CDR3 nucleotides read TGTGCCAGCAGTTTTGGGAGAGGGGAGGAGTTTAGGGCTTTCTTT.

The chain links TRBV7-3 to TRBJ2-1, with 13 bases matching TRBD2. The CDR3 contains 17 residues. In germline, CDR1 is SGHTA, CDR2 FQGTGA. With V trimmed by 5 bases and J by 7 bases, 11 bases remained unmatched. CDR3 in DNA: TGTGCCAGCAGCCTCCCTCCCGGGACTAGCGGGATTAATGAGCAGTTCTTC. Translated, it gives CASSLPPGTSGINEQFF.

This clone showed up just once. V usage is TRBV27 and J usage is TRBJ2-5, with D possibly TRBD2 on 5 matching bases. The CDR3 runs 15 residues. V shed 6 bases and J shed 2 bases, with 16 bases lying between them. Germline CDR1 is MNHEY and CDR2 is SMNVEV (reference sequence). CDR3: CASSRTPDWQETQYF. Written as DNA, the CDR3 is TGTGCCAGCAGCCGGACCCCGGACTGGCAAGAGACCCAGTACTTC.

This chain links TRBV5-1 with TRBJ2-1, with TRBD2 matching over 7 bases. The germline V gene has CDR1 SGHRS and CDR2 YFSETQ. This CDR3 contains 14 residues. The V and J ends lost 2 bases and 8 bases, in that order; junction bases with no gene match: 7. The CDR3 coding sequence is TGCGCCAGCAGCTTTGGGGGAGGGCCGGATGAGCAGTTCTTC. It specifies CASSFGGGPDEQFF.

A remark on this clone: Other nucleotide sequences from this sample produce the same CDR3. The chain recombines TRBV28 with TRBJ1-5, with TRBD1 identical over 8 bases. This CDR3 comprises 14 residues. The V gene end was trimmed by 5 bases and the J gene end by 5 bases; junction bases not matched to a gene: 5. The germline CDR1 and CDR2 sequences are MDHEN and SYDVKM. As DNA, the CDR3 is TGTGCCAGCAGTCCTCGGACAGGGTATCAGCCCCAGCATTTT. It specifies CASSPRTGYQPQHF.

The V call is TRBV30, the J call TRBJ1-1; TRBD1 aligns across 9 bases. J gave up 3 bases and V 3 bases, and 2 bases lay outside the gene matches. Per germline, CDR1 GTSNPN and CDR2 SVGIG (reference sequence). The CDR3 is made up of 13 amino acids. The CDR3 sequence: CAWRGQGDTEAFF. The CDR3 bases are TGTGCCTGGAGGGGACAGGGTGACACTGAAGCTTTCTTT.

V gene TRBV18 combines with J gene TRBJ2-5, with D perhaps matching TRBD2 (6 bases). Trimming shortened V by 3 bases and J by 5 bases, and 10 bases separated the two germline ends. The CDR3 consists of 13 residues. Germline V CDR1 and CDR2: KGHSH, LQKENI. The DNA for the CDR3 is TGTGCCAGCTCACCGGGGGGTCGGGAGACCCAGTACTTC. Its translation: CASSPGGRETQYF.

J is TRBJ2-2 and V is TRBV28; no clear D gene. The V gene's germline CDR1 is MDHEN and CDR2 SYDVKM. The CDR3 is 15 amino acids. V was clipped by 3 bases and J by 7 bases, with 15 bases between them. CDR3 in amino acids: CASSLGGIRRGELFF. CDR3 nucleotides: TGTGCCAGCAGTTTGGGCGGAATTCGGCGCGGGGAGCTGTTTTTT.

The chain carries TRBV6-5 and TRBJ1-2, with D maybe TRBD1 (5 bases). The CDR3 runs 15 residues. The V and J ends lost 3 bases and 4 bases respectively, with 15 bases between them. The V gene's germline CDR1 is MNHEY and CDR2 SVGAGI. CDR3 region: CASSYRATGGYGYTF. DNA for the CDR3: TGTGCCAGCAGTTATAGGGCAACCGGGGGCTATGGCTACACCTTC.

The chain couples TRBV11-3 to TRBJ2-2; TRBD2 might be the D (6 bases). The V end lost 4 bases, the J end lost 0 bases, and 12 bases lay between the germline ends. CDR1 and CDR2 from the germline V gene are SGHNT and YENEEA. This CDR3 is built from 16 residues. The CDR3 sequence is CASSSGGATNTGELFF. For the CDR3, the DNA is TGTGCCAGCAGCTCCGGCGGGGCGACGAACACCGGGGAGCTGTTTTTT.

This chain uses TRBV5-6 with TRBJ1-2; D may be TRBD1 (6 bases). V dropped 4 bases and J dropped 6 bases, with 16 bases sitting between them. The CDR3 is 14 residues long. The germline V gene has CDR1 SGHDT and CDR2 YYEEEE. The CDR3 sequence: CASSQVTGSDGYTF. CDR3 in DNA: TGTGCCAGCAGCCAAGTTACAGGGTCAGATGGCTACACCTTC.

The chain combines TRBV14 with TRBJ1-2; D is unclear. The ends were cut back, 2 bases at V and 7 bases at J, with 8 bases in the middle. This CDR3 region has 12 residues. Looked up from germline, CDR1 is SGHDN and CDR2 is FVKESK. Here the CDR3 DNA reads TGTGCCAGCAGCCAAACACTGTTTGGCTACACCTTC. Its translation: CASSQTLFGYTF.

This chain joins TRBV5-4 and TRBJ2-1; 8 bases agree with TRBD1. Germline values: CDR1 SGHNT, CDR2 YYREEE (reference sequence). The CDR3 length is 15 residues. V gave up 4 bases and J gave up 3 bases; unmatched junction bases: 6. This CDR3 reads CASSGTGGIYNEQFF. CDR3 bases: TGTGCCAGCAGCGGAACAGGGGGGATCTACAATGAGCAGTTCTTC.

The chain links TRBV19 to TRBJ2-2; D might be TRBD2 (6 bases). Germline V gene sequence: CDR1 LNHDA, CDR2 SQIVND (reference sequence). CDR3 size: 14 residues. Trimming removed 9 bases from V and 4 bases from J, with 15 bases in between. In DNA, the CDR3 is TGTGCCAGCAGACCGGGACTCGTCACCGGGGAGCTGTTTTTT. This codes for CASRPGLVTGELFF.

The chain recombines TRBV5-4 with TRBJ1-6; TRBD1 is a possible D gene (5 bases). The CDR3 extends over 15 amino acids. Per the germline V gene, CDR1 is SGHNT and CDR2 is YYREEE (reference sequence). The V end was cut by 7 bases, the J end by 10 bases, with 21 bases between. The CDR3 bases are TGTGCCAGCCGCCCCGACAGTGACCCTCCCTCACCCCTCCACTTT. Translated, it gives CASRPDSDPPSPLHF.

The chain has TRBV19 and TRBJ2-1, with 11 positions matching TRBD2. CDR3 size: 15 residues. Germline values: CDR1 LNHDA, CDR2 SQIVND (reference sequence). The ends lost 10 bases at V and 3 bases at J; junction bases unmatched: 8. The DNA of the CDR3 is TGTGCCACCGGACTAGCGGGCGATTACTACAATGAGCAGTTCTTC. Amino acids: CATGLAGDYYNEQFF.